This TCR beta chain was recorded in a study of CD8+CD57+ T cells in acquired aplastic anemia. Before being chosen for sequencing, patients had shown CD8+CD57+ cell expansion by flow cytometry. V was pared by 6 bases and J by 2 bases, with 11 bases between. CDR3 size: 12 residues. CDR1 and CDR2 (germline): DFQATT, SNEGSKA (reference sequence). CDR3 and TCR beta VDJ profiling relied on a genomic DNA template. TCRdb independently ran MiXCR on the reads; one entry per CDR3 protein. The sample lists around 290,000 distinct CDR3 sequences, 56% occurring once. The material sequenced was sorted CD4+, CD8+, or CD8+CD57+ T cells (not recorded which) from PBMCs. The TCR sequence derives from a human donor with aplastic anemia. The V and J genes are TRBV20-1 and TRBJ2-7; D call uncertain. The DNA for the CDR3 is TGCAGTGCGGCGCTTGGGACCTACGAGCAGTACTTC. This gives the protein CSAALGTYEQYF.